This TCR beta chain was retrieved from a study of blood T cell repertoires in COVID-19. Symptom resolution, clearance, or two negative PCRs marked the recovered donors of Cohort 3. The CDR3 consists of 16 residues. The V gene's germline CDR1 is KGHDR and CDR2 SFDVKD. Trimming cost V 4 bases and J 8 bases; bases outside gene matches: 8. Assay: immunoSEQ multiplex PCR; the TCRdb copy retains only in-frame clones and omits some. The data show approximately 280,000 clones, roughly 89% seen once. V gene TRBV24-1 combines with J gene TRBJ2-2; 11 bases are a match to TRBD1. The clonotype comes from a middle-aged woman who had recovered from COVID-19. Sequencing was performed on PBMCs or T cells enriched from blood (not recorded which). Here the CDR3 reads CATSEAGTGGTGELFF. The CDR3 coding sequence is TGTGCCACCAGTGAAGCTGGGACAGGGGGAACGGGGGAGCTGTTTTTT.